Listed here are 3 T cell receptor beta chains from one sample, sequenced in a study of T cells in Graves' hyperthyroidism and ophthalmopathy (dated by TCRdb to about 2019). The library relied on multiplex PCR. The sequencing machine was an Illumina HiSeq 2000. TCR beta CDR3 regions were amplified from RNA transcripts. For the first round of RT-PCR on the TCR CDR3, the HTBI primer set was used together with the Qiagen OneStep RT-PCR kit. TCRdb redid the processing of the public reads, applying fastp at Q25 and MiXCR, and retained in-frame beta chains. Rows merge per CDR3 protein into single entries with the most common DNA and genes. Present in this sample are roughly 700,000 distinct CDR3 sequences, 35% of which were seen just once. The ten largest clones capture 30% to 40% of the sample. Sequences were obtained from blood. The receptors were sampled from a woman in her 40s with Graves' hyperthyroidism.

This clonotype has more than one count but fewer than ten. The chain has TRBV7-2 and TRBJ1-6; possible D gene TRBD1, 5 bases. Looked up from germline, CDR1 is SGHTA and CDR2 is FQGNSA. V lost 6 bases and J 9 bases, leaving 12 bases between the germline ends. This CDR3 spans 13 amino acids. In DNA, the CDR3 is TGTGCCAGCAGGGGGGGGTTGAGTTCACCCCTCCACTTT. Its translation: CASRGGLSSPLHF.

This chain links TRBV24-1 with TRBJ2-7; 8 nucleotides align to TRBD2. The V segment lost 7 bases and the J segment 6 bases; nucleotides outside the gene matches: 7. Germline V gene data show CDR1 as KGHDR and CDR2 as SFDVKD. The CDR3 spans 13 residues. The CDR3 is CATSGTGGPEQYF. The CDR3 DNA follows: TGTGCCACCAGCGGGACGGGGGGGCCCGAGCAGTACTTC.

This chain uses TRBV6-5 with TRBJ1-2; D may be TRBD1 (5 bases). The CDR3 is made up of 15 amino acids. The germline V and J ends were trimmed by 0 bases and 1 base, with 9 bases remaining between them. The V gene's germline CDR1 is MNHEY and CDR2 SVGAGI. As DNA, the CDR3 is TGTGCCAGCAGTTACTCGGGACGGATTAACTATGGCTACACCTTC. It translates to CASSYSGRINYGYTF.